The 9 T cell receptor beta chains listed next were all sequenced from one sample in a study of T cells after yellow fever vaccination. TCRdb called the 5' RACE reads again in MiXCR, with one record for every CDR3 protein. The table lists 340,000 or so distinct CDR3 sequences, around an eighth of them singletons. The input for sequencing was CD4+ T cells sorted from PBMCs, taken 15 days after the yellow fever booster vaccination. The source is a young man who received the YFV17D yellow fever vaccine.

There are a few counts of this clonotype. The chain joins TRBV12-3 or TRBV12-4 to TRBJ2-3; D not resolved. Trimming pared 7 bases from V and 6 bases from J, leaving 11 bases between. The CDR3 spans 12 residues. As DNA, the CDR3 is TGTGCCAGCAAAGCTTGGGCGGATACGCAGTATTTT. Translated, it gives CASKAWADTQYF.

V and J are TRBV4-2 and TRBJ1-6; the match to TRBD1 covers 7 bases. With 0 bases clipped from V and 0 bases from J, the junction kept 8 bases outside the gene matches. Germline-derived CDR1 and CDR2 are LGHNA and YNFKEQ. There are 19 residues in the CDR3. The CDR3 coding sequence is TGTGCCAGCAGCCAAGAAATTCAGGCAGGGGGCTCCTATAATTCACCCCTCCACTTT. Amino acid sequence: CASSQEIQAGGSYNSPLHF.

V and J are TRBV6-2 or TRBV6-3 and TRBJ1-2; 8 positions agree with TRBD1. The length of the CDR3 is 15 residues. The ends lost 4 bases at V and 4 bases at J; junction bases unmatched: 8. Germline lookup yields CDR1 MNHEY and CDR2 SVGEGT. The CDR3 DNA is TGTGCCAGCAGTTCCCGGACAGGGAGTGGCTATGGCTACACCTTC. This translates into CASSSRTGSGYGYTF.

This clonotype turned up a few times. The J gene is TRBJ2-5, the V gene TRBV20-1, with TRBD2 matching 8 bases. Germline-derived CDR1 and CDR2 are DFQATT and SNEGSKA (reference sequence). J lost 1 base, V lost 6 bases, and 7 bases had no gene match. The CDR3 is 14 residues long. The CDR3 coding sequence is TGCAGTGCACCACGCAGCGGGGGCCAAGAGACCCAGTACTTC. The encoded protein is CSAPRSGGQETQYF.

At least ten counts were recorded for this clonotype. The V call is TRBV6-5, the J call TRBJ2-3, with TRBD2 matching 7 bases. This CDR3 is built from 15 residues. Germline V CDR1 and CDR2: MNHEY, SVGAGI. V lost 8 bases to trimming and J lost 0 bases; unmatched junction nucleotides: 8. CDR3 bases: TGTGCCAGCGGTCGAGCGGGGAGTAGCACAGATACGCAGTATTTT. As protein: CASGRAGSSTDTQYF.

This clonotype occurred a few times. The chain employs TRBV6-2 or TRBV6-3 and TRBJ2-1, with 10 bases that match TRBD2. The CDR3 has 15 residues. Germline values: CDR1 MNHEY, CDR2 SVGEGT. The J segment lost 5 bases and the V segment lost 8 bases, leaving 9 bases of the junction unmatched. In nucleotides, the CDR3 is TGTGCCAGCGTTAGGCTCAGCGGGGGGGACAATGAGCAGTTCTTC. Its protein is CASVRLSGGDNEQFF.

Only a few counts were recorded for this clonotype. This CDR3 is CASSEPGHGAYEQYF. DNA for the CDR3: TGTGCCAGCAGTGAACCCGGTCACGGTGCCTACGAGCAGTACTTC. This sequence joins TRBV25-1 and TRBJ2-7; D gene ambiguous. Trimming removed 2 bases at V and 2 bases at J, with 13 bases between. CDR1 and CDR2 (germline): MGHDK, SYGVNS. This CDR3 spans 15 amino acids.

In this sample, this clonotype turned up many times. The chain uses TRBV29-1 and TRBJ2-3; D tentatively fits TRBD1 or TRBD2 (5 bases each). This CDR3 has 13 residues. Trimming took off 3 bases at V and 2 bases at J, with 9 bases between the two ends. Germline values: CDR1 SQVTM, CDR2 ANQGSEA. Written as DNA, the CDR3 is TGCAGCGTTGAGGGACGTCTCACAGATACGCAGTATTTT. It encodes CSVEGRLTDTQYF.

The rearrangement uses TRBV3-1 and TRBJ2-3; 11 nucleotides align to TRBD2. The germline V gene encodes CDR1 LGHDT and CDR2 YNNKEL (reference sequence). Losses at the gene ends were 3 bases for V and 1 base for J; bases not matched to a gene: 3. The CDR3 contains 16 residues. The CDR3 protein is CASSHQLAGGTDTQYF. CDR3 coding DNA: TGTGCCAGCAGCCACCAACTAGCGGGGGGCACAGATACGCAGTATTTT.